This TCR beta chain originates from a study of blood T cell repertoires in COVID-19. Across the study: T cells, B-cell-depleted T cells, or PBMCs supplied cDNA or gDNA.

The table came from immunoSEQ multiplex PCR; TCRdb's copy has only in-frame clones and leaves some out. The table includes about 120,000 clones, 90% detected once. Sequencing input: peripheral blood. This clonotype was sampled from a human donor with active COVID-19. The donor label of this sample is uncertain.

CDR3 bases: TGTGCCAGTAGCCCGACAGGGGGGAGATCTAGCAATCAGCCCCAGCATTTT. Amino acids: CASSPTGGRSSNQPQHF. The chain carries TRBV19 and TRBJ1-5; 9 bases map to TRBD1. V trimming: 6 bases; J trimming: 0 bases; junction bases outside the gene matches: 9. Germline values: CDR1 LNHDA, CDR2 SQIVND (reference sequence). The CDR3 has 17 residues.